The clone carrying this TCR beta chain was found many times. The antigen is unknown. These data belong to a study of identical twins. General observations from the study: Out-of-frame sharing of TCR alpha in monozygotic twins was underestimated by models. Donors were not followed over many years; analysis was cross-sectional. Abundant beta clonotypes from cord blood had fewer insertions, unlike memory repertoires, which showed none.

With template switching, a universal primer site was added, and the cDNA carried unique molecular identifiers. MiXCR, run by TCRdb on the 5' RACE reads, gives a single entry per CDR3 protein. This table has about 340,000 distinct CDR3 sequences, roughly 12% appearing once. Germline V gives CDR1 MGHRA, CDR2 YSYEKL. The CDR3 length is 21 residues. With V trimmed by 2 bases and J by 3 bases, 20 bases remained unmatched. These data were also reused for a study on yellow fever vaccine responses in identical twins.

Specimen: CD8+ T cells sorted from blood. The TCR sequence derives from a woman under 30 in good health. The rearrangement links TRBV4-1 to TRBJ2-5; 11 positions match TRBD2. The DNA for the CDR3 is TGCGCCAGCAGCCAAAACAATCCCCAATCTAGCGGGAGGAGATTAGAAGAGACCCAGTACTTC. Its protein is CASSQNNPQSSGRRLEETQYF.